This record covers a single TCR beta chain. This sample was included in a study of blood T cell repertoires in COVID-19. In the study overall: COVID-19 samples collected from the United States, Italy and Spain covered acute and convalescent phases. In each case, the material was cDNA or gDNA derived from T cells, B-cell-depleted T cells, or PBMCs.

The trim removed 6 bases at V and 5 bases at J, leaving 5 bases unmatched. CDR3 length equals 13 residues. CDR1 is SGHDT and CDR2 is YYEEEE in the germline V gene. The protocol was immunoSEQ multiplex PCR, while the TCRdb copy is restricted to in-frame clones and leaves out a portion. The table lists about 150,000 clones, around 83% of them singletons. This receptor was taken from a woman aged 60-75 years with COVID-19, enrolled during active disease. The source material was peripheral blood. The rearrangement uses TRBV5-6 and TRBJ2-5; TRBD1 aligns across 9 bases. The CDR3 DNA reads TGTGCCAGCACCCTCGACAGGGGGGAGACCCAGTACTTC. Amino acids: CASTLDRGETQYF.